The clone carrying this T cell receptor beta chain rates as medium-sized. This beta chain is off target for a library built for alpha chains, so its abundance means little. The data stem from a study of spatial heterogeneity in lung cancer. Study details: Beta-chain sequences consistently outnumbered alpha-chain sequences in detection. The mean occurrence of each unique TCR and UMI combination in raw reads exceeded eight.

Per the germline V gene, CDR1 is SGHTA and CDR2 is FQGNSA. Unmatched junction bases numbered 14, after V lost 5 bases and J lost 4 bases. This CDR3 is 18 amino acids long. Time point denoted: sample taken at primary tumor resection. Sequencing covered unsorted whole RNA taken from tumor, nontumor lung or frozen PBMC. Patients with untreated early-stage non-small cell lung cancer, numbering 55 to 75, were the donors. Every TCR cDNA molecule carried a tag that served as a unique molecular identifier. Via MiXCR, TCRdb re-called the 5' RACE reads, giving one row per CDR3 protein. The profile shows about 7,800 distinct CDR3 sequences, over 7.5% of them singletons.

The TCR comes from a male donor with early-stage non-small cell lung cancer. This chain connects TRBV7-2 to TRBJ2-3, with 11 bases identical to TRBD2. The sequenced sample was PBMCs, obtained at surgery. CDR3 sequence (DNA): TGTGCCAGCAGCCCTGGATGGATCAAACTAGCGGGAGCAGATACGCAGTATTTT. Its protein product is CASSPGWIKLAGADTQYF.